One and the same sample provided the 7 T cell receptor beta chains below, sequenced in a study of CD8 T cells in Susac syndrome. Reverse transcription of about 0.5 to 1 ug RNA was carried out with random hexamers. Via MiXCR, TCRdb re-called the immunoSEQ multiplex PCR reads, giving one row per CDR3 protein. The profile shows 300,000 or so distinct CDR3 sequences, around 90% of them singletons. The sequencing sample was made of CD4+ T cells from PBMCs. The receptors shown here come from a human donor with multiple sclerosis.

V and J are TRBV20-1 and TRBJ2-3; D might be TRBD1 or TRBD2, each matching 6 bases. CDR3 length: 14 amino acids. Per the germline V gene, CDR1 is DFQATT and CDR2 is SNEGSKA (reference sequence). Trimming stripped 4 bases from V and 1 base from J, with 12 bases between. Here the CDR3 reads CSATRGGRTDTQYF. The CDR3, as DNA: TGCAGTGCTACTAGAGGGGGGCGCACAGATACGCAGTATTTT.

This sequence joins TRBV7-8 and TRBJ2-3, with unresolved D. Between the trimmed V and J ends, which lost 2 bases and 0 bases, there was a span of 6 bases. CDR1 and CDR2 (germline): SGHVS, FQNEAQ. The CDR3 is 14 residues long. CDR3 in DNA: TGTGCCAGCAGCTTATTCGGGAGCACAGATACGCAGTATTTT. Translated: CASSLFGSTDTQYF.

The genes are TRBV6-2 or TRBV6-3 and TRBJ1-5, with 8 nucleotides matching TRBD1. Germline values: CDR1 MNHEY, CDR2 SVGEGT. The V segment lost 4 bases and the J segment 3 bases; nucleotides outside the gene matches: 5. The CDR3 extends over 15 amino acids. For the CDR3, the DNA is TGTGCCAGCAGTTGGCGACAGGGGCCCAATCAGCCCCAGCATTTT. It translates to CASSWRQGPNQPQHF.

V is TRBV12-3 or TRBV12-4 and J is TRBJ2-2, with D possibly matching TRBD2 (5 bases). V lost 1 base and J lost 3, with 9 bases in between. CDR3 length: 15 amino acids. The chain's CDR3 is CASSLGTGDTGELFF. The CDR3 coding sequence is TGTGCCAGCAGTTTAGGGACCGGGGACACCGGGGAGCTGTTTTTT.

This clonotype was counted once. The chain is built from TRBV11-3 and TRBJ2-3; no firm D call. The CDR3 covers 14 residues. V was cut by 5 bases and J by 4 bases, with 13 bases left in between. CDR1 and CDR2 (germline): SGHNT, YENEEA. In DNA, the CDR3 is TGTGCCAGCAGCCCCGGCACAAGGGCAGATACGCAGTATTTT. Protein sequence: CASSPGTRADTQYF.

The chain uses TRBV2 and TRBJ2-3; 7 nucleotides agree with TRBD1. This CDR3 spans 17 amino acids. The germline gives CDR1 SNHLY, CDR2 FYNNEI. V lost 5 bases and J lost 6; bases outside the gene matches: 17. CDR3: CASSPIRDRDLRDTQYF. As DNA, the CDR3 is TGTGCCAGCAGTCCCATTCGCGACAGGGACCTCAGGGATACGCAGTATTTT.

The genes are TRBV25-1 and TRBJ2-1; 7 bases align to TRBD2. Germline CDR1 is MGHDK and CDR2 is SYGVNS. V was clipped by 9 bases and J by 8 bases; unmatched bases: 13. The CDR3 totals 14 residues. The chain's CDR3 is CASRAAGSGDEQFF. Written as DNA, the CDR3 is TGTGCCAGTAGAGCAGCGGGGTCTGGGGATGAGCAGTTCTTC.